Given below is one T cell receptor beta chain in context. Its antigen is unidentified. It was with 60 Vbeta and 13 Jbeta primers that the PCR ran. In the original processing: Counted up in a later analysis, unique TCR beta chains came to around 80 million, with around 9.9 million shared. Sequencing was performed with immunoSEQ multiplex PCR; in TCRdb, only in-frame clones are kept and a portion is missing. V and J calls and clone size follow that table, whereas D and trimming were derived from the DNA. The sample shows around 200,000 clones, around 81% of them seen only once. The entry originates in a study of cytomegalovirus exposure and HLA in healthy donors. The CDR3 length is 14 residues. The V end lost 6 bases, the J end lost 2 bases, and 13 bases lay between the germline ends. Germline loops: CDR1 SNHLY, CDR2 FYNNEI. General study points: High specificity and sensitivity for cytomegalovirus status were reported for the classifier. Most TCR beta V segments were productive about 87% or about 30% of the time in an earlier analysis. Later analysis demonstrated an association between a missense DCLRE1C variant and TCR beta V- and J-gene trimming.

The clonotype was recovered from a man under 40 in good health and CMV-seronegative. The sample comprised PBMCs. The chain combines TRBV2 with TRBJ1-1; D not certain. Here the CDR3 reads CASRRSGINTEAFF. The DNA of the CDR3 is TGTGCCAGCAGGCGCAGCGGAATAAACACTGAAGCTTTCTTT.